This T cell receptor beta chain was obtained from a study of control samples from healthy donors and cancer patients. CDR3 length: 18 amino acids. From germline, CDR1 is SGDLS and CDR2 YYNGEE. V lost 6 bases, J lost 1 base, and 24 bases lay in between. The data were produced by immunoSEQ multiplex PCR, yet TCRdb's version contains in-frame clones alone and is incomplete. The sample has roughly 130,000 clones; 70% to 90% are singletons. The chain links TRBV9 to TRBJ2-3, with D possibly being TRBD1 or TRBD2 (5 bases each). This receptor was obtained from a man aged 45-65 years in good health. The specimen sequenced was blood. The CDR3 protein is CASNSTDRDRKCTDTQYF. For the CDR3, the DNA is TGTGCCAGCAACTCAACCGACCGGGACCGAAAGTGCACAGATACGCAGTATTTT.